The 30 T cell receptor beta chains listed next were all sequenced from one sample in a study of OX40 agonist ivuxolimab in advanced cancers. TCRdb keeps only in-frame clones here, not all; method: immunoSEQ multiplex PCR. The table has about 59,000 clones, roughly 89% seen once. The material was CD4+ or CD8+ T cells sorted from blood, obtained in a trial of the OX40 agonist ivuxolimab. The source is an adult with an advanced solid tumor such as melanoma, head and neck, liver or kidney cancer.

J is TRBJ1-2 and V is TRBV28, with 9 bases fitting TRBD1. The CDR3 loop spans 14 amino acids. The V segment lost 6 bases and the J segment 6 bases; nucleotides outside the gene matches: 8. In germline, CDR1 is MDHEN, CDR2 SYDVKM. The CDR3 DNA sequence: TGTGCCAGCAGGGGGACAGGGAGAACTAATGGCTACACCTTC. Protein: CASRGTGRTNGYTF.

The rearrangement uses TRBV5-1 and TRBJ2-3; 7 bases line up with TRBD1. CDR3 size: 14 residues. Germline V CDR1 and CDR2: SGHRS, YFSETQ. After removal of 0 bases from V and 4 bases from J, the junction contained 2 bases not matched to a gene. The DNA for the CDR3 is TGCGCCAGCAGCTTGGAGACAGGGCCAGATACGCAGTATTTT. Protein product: CASSLETGPDTQYF.

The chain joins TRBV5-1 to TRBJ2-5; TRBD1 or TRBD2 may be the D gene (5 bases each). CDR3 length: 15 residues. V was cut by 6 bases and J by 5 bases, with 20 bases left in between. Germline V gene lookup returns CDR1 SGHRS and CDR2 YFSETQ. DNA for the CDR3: TGCGCCAGCACCCCTGCGCCCCAGGGACGGGAGACCCAGTACTTC. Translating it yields CASTPAPQGRETQYF. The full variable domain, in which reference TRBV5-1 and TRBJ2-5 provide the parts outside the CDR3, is KAGVTQTPRYLIKTRGQQVTLSCSPISGHRSVSWYQQTPGQGLQFLFEYFSETQRNKGNFPGRFSGRQFSNSRSEMNVSTLELGDSALYLCASTPAPQGRETQYFGPGTRLLVL.

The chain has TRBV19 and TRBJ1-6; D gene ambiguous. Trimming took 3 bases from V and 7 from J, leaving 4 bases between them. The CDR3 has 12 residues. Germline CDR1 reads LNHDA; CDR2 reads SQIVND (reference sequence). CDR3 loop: CASSIWNSPLHF. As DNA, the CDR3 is TGTGCCAGTAGTATTTGGAATTCACCCCTCCACTTT.

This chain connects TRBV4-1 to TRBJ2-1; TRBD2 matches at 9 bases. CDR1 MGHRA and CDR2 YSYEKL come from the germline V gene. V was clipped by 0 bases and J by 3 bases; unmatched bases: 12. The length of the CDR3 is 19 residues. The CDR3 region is CASSQDVLAGARLYNEQFF. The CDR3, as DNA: TGCGCCAGCAGCCAAGATGTATTAGCGGGAGCCAGACTCTACAATGAGCAGTTCTTC.

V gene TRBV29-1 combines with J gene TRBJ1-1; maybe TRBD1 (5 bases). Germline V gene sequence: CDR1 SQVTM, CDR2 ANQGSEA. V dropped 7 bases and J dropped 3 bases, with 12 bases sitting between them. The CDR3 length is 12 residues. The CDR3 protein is CSAVKQDTEAFF. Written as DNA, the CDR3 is TGCAGCGCCGTTAAACAGGACACTGAAGCTTTCTTT.

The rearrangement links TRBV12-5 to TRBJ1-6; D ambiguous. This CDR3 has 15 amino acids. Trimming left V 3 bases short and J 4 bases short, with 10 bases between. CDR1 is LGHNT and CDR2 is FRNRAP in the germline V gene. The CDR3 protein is CASGLGQLYNSPLHF. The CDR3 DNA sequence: TGTGCTAGTGGTTTAGGGCAGCTGTATAATTCACCCCTCCACTTT.

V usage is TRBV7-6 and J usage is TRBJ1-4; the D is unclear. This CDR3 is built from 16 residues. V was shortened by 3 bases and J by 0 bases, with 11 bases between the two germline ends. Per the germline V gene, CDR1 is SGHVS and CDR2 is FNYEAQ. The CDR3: CASSLEGLATNEKLFF. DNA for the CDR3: TGTGCCAGCAGCTTGGAAGGGCTCGCAACTAATGAAAAACTGTTTTTT.

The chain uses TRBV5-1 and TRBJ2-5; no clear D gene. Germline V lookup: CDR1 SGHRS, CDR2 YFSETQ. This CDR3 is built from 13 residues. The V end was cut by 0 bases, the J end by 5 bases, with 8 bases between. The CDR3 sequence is CASSLAARETQYF. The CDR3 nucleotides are TGCGCCAGCAGCTTGGCGGCCAGGGAGACCCAGTACTTC.

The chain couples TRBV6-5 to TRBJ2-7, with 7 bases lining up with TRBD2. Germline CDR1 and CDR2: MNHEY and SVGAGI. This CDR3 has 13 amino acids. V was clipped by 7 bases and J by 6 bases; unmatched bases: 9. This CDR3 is CASNQREVGEQYF. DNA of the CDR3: TGTGCCAGCAACCAGCGGGAAGTTGGCGAGCAGTACTTC.

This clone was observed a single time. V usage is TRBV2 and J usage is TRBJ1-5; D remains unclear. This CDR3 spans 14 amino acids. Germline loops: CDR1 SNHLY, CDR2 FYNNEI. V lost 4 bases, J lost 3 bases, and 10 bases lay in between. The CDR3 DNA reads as TGTGCCAGCAGTGTCTTGGGCCTCAATCAGCCCCAGCATTTT. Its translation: CASSVLGLNQPQHF.

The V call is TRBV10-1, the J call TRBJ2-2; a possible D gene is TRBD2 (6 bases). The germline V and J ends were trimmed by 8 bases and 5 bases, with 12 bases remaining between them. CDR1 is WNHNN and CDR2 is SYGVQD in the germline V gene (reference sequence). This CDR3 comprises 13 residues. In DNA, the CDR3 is TGCGCCAGCGGGGAAGGGAGGACCGGGGAGCTGTTTTTT. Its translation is CASGEGRTGELFF.

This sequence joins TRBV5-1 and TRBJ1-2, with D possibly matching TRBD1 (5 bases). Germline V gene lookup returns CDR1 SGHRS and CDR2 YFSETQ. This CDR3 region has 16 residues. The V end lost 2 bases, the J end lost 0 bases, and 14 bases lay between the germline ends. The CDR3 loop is CASSLERGKANYGYTF. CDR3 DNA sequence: TGCGCCAGCAGCTTAGAGAGGGGAAAAGCTAACTATGGCTACACCTTC.

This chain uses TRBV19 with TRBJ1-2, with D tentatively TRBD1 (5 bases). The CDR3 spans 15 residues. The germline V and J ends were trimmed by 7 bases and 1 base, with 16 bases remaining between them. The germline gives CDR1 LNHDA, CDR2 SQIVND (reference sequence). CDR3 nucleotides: TGTGCCAGTACCGGTAAGGGGAATAGTAACTATGGCTACACCTTC. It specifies CASTGKGNSNYGYTF.

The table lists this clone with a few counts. The CDR3 protein is CASSLKPTAGGYEQYF. In DNA, the CDR3 is TGTGCCAGCAGTTTAAAGCCAACGGCAGGGGGGTACGAGCAGTACTTC. This chain links TRBV27 with TRBJ2-7; tentatively, D is TRBD1 (7 bases). The CDR3 covers 16 residues. Germline V gene sequence: CDR1 MNHEY, CDR2 SMNVEV (reference sequence). Between the trimmed V and J ends, which lost 2 bases and 4 bases, there was a span of 18 bases.

CDR3 sequence: CAISEARNGQPQHF. CDR3 nucleotide sequence: TGTGCCATCAGTGAAGCCAGGAACGGCCAGCCCCAGCATTTT. The chain is built from TRBV10-3 and TRBJ1-5; D is undetermined. Trimming stripped 3 bases from V and 7 bases from J, with 13 bases between. The CDR3 sequence is 14 residues long. Germline lookup yields CDR1 ENHRY and CDR2 SYGVKD.

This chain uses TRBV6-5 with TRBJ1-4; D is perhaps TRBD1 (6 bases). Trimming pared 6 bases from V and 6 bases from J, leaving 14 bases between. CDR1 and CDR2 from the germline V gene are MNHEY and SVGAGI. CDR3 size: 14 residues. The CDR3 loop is CASRKQGPDEKLFF. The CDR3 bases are TGTGCCAGCAGGAAACAGGGTCCCGATGAAAAACTGTTTTTT.

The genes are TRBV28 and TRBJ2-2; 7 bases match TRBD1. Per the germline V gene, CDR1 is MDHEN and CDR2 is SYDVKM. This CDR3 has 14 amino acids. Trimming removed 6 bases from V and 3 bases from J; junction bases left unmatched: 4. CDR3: CASRRGQHTGELFF. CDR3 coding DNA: TGTGCCAGCAGACGGGGACAGCACACCGGGGAGCTGTTTTTT.

The CDR3 protein is CAWGTGINQPQHF. The CDR3 coding sequence is TGTGCCTGGGGGACAGGGATCAATCAGCCCCAGCATTTT. V is TRBV30 and J is TRBJ1-5, with TRBD1 matching over 9 bases. CDR3 length: 13 amino acids. V gave up 5 bases and J gave up 3 bases; unmatched junction bases: 2. CDR1 is GTSNPN, CDR2 SVGIG, per germline (reference sequence).

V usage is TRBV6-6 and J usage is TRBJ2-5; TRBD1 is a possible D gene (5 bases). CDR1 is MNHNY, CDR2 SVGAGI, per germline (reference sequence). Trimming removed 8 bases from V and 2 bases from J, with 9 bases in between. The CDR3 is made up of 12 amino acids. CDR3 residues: CASGPGQETQYF. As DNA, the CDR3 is TGTGCCAGCGGCCCAGGGCAAGAGACCCAGTACTTC.

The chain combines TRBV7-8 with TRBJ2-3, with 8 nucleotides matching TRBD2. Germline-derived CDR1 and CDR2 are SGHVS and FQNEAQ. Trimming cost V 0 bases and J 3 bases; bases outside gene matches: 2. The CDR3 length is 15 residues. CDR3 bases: TGTGCCAGCAGCTTAGCGGCGGGAGGTACAGATACGCAGTATTTT. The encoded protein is CASSLAAGGTDTQYF.

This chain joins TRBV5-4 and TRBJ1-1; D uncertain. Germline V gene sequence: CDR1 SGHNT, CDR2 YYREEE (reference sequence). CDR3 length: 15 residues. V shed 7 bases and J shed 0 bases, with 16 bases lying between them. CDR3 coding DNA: TGTGCCAGCTCCCGAGGTCCCACTATGAACACTGAAGCTTTCTTT. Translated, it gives CASSRGPTMNTEAFF. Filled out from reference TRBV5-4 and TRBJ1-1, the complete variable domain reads ETGVTQSPTHLIKTRGQQVTLRCSSQSGHNTVSWYQQALGQGPQFIFQYYREEENGRGNFPPRFSGLQFPNYSSELNVNALELDDSALYLCASSRGPTMNTEAFFGQGTRLTVV.

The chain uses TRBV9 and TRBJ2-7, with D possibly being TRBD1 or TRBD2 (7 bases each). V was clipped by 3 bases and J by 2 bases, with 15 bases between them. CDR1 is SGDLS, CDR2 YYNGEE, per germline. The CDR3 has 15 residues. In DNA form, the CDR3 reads TGTGCCAGCAGCGCTCAGGGGGGGCCCGCCTACGAGCAGTACTTC. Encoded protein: CASSAQGGPAYEQYF.

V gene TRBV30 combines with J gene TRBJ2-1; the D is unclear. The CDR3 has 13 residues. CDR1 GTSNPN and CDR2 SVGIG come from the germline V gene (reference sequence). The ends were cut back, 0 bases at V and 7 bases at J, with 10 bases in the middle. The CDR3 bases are TGTGCCTGGAGTGTTTCGGGCTCAAATGAGCAGTTCTTC. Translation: CAWSVSGSNEQFF.

Written as DNA, the CDR3 is TGTGCTAGTGGTAGCCGAAATGCAGGACAAAGTCGGGCCAACGTCCTGACTTTC. It specifies CASGSRNAGQSRANVLTF. The rearrangement links TRBV12-5 to TRBJ2-6; D may be TRBD1 (5 bases). CDR1 and CDR2 (germline): LGHNT, FRNRAP. There are 18 residues in the CDR3. V was trimmed by 5 bases and J by 5 bases, leaving 22 bases between them.

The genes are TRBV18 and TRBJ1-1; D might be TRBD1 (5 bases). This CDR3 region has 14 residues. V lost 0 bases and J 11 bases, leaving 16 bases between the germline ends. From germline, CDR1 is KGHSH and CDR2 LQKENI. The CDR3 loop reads CASSPPFRDGSAFF. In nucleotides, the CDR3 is TGTGCCAGCTCACCACCCTTCCGGGACGGTTCGGCTTTCTTT.

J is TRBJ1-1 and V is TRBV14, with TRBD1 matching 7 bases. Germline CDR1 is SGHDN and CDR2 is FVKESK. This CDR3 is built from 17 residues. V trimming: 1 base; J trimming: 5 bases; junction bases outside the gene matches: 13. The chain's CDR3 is CASSQAGTVLKFTEAFF. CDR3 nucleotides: TGTGCCAGCAGCCAAGCCGGGACAGTTTTGAAGTTTACTGAAGCTTTCTTT. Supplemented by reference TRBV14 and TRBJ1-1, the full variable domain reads EAGVTQFPSHSVIEKGQTVTLRCDPISGHDNLYWYRRVMGKEIKFLLHFVKESKQDESGMPNNRFLAERTGGTYSTLKVQPAELEDSGVYFCASSQAGTVLKFTEAFFGQGTRLTVV.

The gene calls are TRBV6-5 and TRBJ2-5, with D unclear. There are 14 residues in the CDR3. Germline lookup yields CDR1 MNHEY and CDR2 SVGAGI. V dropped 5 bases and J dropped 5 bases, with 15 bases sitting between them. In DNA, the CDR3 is TGTGCCAGCAGTCCCCGTGGAGTAGGGGAGACCCAGTACTTC. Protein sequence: CASSPRGVGETQYF.

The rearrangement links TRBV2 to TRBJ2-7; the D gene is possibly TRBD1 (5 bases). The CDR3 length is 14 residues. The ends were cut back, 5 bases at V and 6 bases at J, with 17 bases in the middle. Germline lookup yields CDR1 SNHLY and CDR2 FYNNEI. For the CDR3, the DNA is TGTGCCAGCAGTTCCGGGCAGGGCCTGGGCGAGCAGTACTTC. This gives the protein CASSSGQGLGEQYF.

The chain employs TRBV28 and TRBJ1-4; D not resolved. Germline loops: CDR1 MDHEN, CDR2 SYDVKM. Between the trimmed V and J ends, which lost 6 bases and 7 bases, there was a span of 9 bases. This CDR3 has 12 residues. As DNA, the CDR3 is TGTGCCAGCAGGCCAGTGGGTGAAAAACTGTTTTTT. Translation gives CASRPVGEKLFF. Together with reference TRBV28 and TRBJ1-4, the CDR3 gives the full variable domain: DVKVTQSSRYLVKRTGEKVFLECVQDMDHENMFWYRQDPGLGLRLIYFSYDVKMKEKGDIPEGYSVSREKKERFSLILESASTNQTSMYLCASRPVGEKLFFGSGTQLSVL.